The 15 T cell receptor beta chains in this list originate from one sample, sequenced in a study of T cell repertoires in ileal Crohn's disease. TCRdb's table, derived via immunoSEQ multiplex PCR, lists solely in-frame clones and lacks some. The sample lists around 4,400 clones; roughly 74% were seen once. Sequenced input: ileal tissue. Source of these receptors: an adult with Crohn's disease.

The rearrangement uses TRBV20-1 and TRBJ1-5; a possible D gene is TRBD1 (6 bases). The CDR3 runs 11 residues. Between the trimmed V and J ends, which lost 3 bases and 9 bases, there was a span of 9 bases. The germline V gene encodes CDR1 DFQATT and CDR2 SNEGSKA (reference sequence). The CDR3 is CSASSRGPQHF. The CDR3 nucleotides read TGCAGTGCTAGCTCCAGGGGGCCCCAGCATTTT.

This clone was counted between two and nine times. The rearrangement uses TRBV10-1 and TRBJ2-4; D gene uncertain. In germline, CDR1 is WNHNN, CDR2 SYGVQD (reference sequence). The V end lost 2 bases, the J end lost 7 bases, and 12 bases lay between the germline ends. This CDR3 has 14 amino acids. The CDR3 here is CASSEEPLRNIQYF. DNA for the CDR3: TGCGCCAGCAGTGAGGAGCCTCTCCGGAACATTCAGTACTTC.

The gene calls are TRBV2 and TRBJ1-5; a weak D match, TRBD1 (5 bases). Germline assignment: CDR1 SNHLY and CDR2 FYNNEI. The CDR3 length is 14 residues. V lost 8 bases, J lost 7 bases, and 18 bases lay in between. Here the CDR3 reads CASVGAILGQPQHF. The CDR3 DNA is TGTGCCAGCGTTGGGGCCATCTTGGGGCAGCCCCAGCATTTT.

The chain uses TRBV5-8 and TRBJ1-3; D is possibly TRBD1 (6 bases). V lost 4 bases and J lost 7, with 12 bases in between. The CDR3 is 13 amino acids. Per the germline V gene, CDR1 is SGHTS and CDR2 is YDEGEE. CDR3 sequence (DNA): TGTGCCAGCAGCGAAAACGACAGGAACACCATATATTTT. It is translated as CASSENDRNTIYF.

The J gene is TRBJ1-2, the V gene TRBV5-5; 7 bases line up with TRBD1. After removal of 3 bases from V and 4 bases from J, the junction contained 12 bases not matched to a gene. Germline V gene lookup returns CDR1 SGHKS and CDR2 YYEKEE (reference sequence). The length of the CDR3 is 16 residues. Here the CDR3 reads CASSYVTGAQGYGYTF. Written as DNA, the CDR3 is TGTGCCAGCAGCTACGTAACAGGGGCCCAGGGCTATGGCTACACCTTC.

The V gene is TRBV28, the J gene TRBJ1-2; D possibly corresponds to TRBD1 (6 bases). This CDR3 region has 14 residues. V lost 1 base and J lost 2, with 8 bases in between. CDR1 MDHEN and CDR2 SYDVKM come from the germline V gene. This CDR3 is CASSLSDRNYGYTF. The CDR3 coding sequence is TGTGCCAGCAGTTTATCGGACAGAAACTATGGCTACACCTTC.

The chain uses TRBV5-4 and TRBJ2-3; 9 bases agree with TRBD1. Germline V lookup: CDR1 SGHNT, CDR2 YYREEE (reference sequence). The ends lost 5 bases at V and 6 bases at J; junction bases unmatched: 7. The CDR3 is 14 residues long. The CDR3 nucleotides are TGTGCCAGCAGTAAACAGGGGGCAGGGGATACGCAGTATTTT. Amino acids: CASSKQGAGDTQYF.

The J gene is TRBJ1-1, the V gene TRBV5-1; no definite D call. Per the germline V gene, CDR1 is SGHRS and CDR2 is YFSETQ. V lost 4 bases and J lost 6, with 13 bases in between. The CDR3 covers 13 residues. In DNA, the CDR3 is TGCGCCAGCAGCGCACCTTGGAGGGCTGAAGCTTTCTTT. Its protein product is CASSAPWRAEAFF.

This sequence joins TRBV27 and TRBJ2-7; 11 nucleotides agree with TRBD1. The CDR3 sequence is 13 residues long. Germline CDR1 MNHEY, CDR2 SMNVEV (reference sequence). J was trimmed by 7 bases and V by 4 bases; bases with no gene match: 3. The CDR3 loop is CASSWDRGFEQYF. The CDR3 nucleotides read TGTGCCAGCAGTTGGGACAGGGGGTTTGAGCAGTACTTC.

This chain joins TRBV28 and TRBJ1-2; D call uncertain. Trimming cost V 7 bases and J 5 bases, with 8 bases left between them. The CDR3 has 11 amino acids. The V gene's germline CDR1 is MDHEN and CDR2 SYDVKM. The CDR3 protein is CASTGIYGYTF. The CDR3 DNA reads as TGTGCCAGCACCGGGATATATGGCTACACCTTC.

The chain is built from TRBV5-6 and TRBJ1-1, with D unclear. CDR3 length equals 16 residues. Trimming shortened V by 1 base and J by 0 bases, and 13 bases separated the two germline ends. CDR1 SGHDT and CDR2 YYEEEE come from the germline V gene. CDR3 amino acids: CASSLIKARLNTEAFF. The CDR3, as DNA: TGTGCCAGCAGCTTGATCAAAGCGAGATTGAACACTGAAGCTTTCTTT.

This rearrangement joins TRBV29-1 to TRBJ1-2; TRBD1 matches at 7 bases. The V gene end was trimmed by 5 bases and the J gene end by 4 bases; junction bases not matched to a gene: 7. This CDR3 has 13 residues. The V gene's germline CDR1 is SQVTM and CDR2 ANQGSEA. The CDR3 reads CSVPGQKPYGYTF. CDR3 sequence (DNA): TGCAGCGTTCCGGGACAGAAACCCTATGGCTACACCTTC.

The J gene is TRBJ2-1, the V gene TRBV6-4; 9 bases fit TRBD2. This CDR3 has 16 amino acids. The germline gives CDR1 MRHNA, CDR2 SNTAGT. The V gene end was trimmed by 0 bases and the J gene end by 4 bases; junction bases not matched to a gene: 4. In DNA form, the CDR3 reads TGTGCCAGCAGTGACTCGGCGGGAGGGGGATACAATGAGCAGTTCTTC. Its protein product is CASSDSAGGGYNEQFF.

This clone qualifies as large. The J gene is TRBJ2-7, the V gene TRBV27; D may be TRBD2 (6 bases). The CDR3 length is 16 residues. Germline loops: CDR1 MNHEY, CDR2 SMNVEV (reference sequence). Trimming removed 5 bases from V and 5 bases from J, with 22 bases in between. The CDR3 here is CASSMEAGNGWHEQYF. The CDR3, as DNA: TGTGCCAGCAGTATGGAGGCGGGGAATGGGTGGCACGAGCAGTACTTC.

This clone was counted a few times. The chain has TRBV2 and TRBJ2-3; tentative D call: TRBD2 (6 bases). Per germline, CDR1 SNHLY and CDR2 FYNNEI. This CDR3 is built from 17 residues. Trimming pared 2 bases from V and 0 bases from J, leaving 15 bases between. CDR3 bases: TGTGCCAGCAGTGAACGGGGCGGCGGGGCTAGCACAGATACGCAGTATTTT. This codes for CASSERGGGASTDTQYF.